The 10 T cell receptor beta chains listed next were all sequenced from one sample in a study of blood T cell repertoires in COVID-19. Clones were sequenced by immunoSEQ multiplex PCR, and TCRdb holds only the in-frame ones, with some missing. The repertoire holds 400,000 or so clones, with 88% as singletons. Sequenced sample: PBMCs or T cells enriched from blood (not recorded which). These receptors were obtained from a woman aged 40-49 years with acute COVID-19.

The chain couples TRBV2 to TRBJ2-7; D is unresolved. Trimming removed 4 bases from V and 1 base from J, with 11 bases in between. This CDR3 spans 14 amino acids. Germline V gene sequence: CDR1 SNHLY, CDR2 FYNNEI. The CDR3 region is CASSGAERSYEQYF. DNA of the CDR3: TGTGCCAGCAGTGGGGCAGAAAGATCCTACGAGCAGTACTTC.

This sequence joins TRBV7-9 and TRBJ2-1; 9 positions agree with TRBD1. V shed 10 bases, J shed 7 bases, and the junction held 11 bases outside the gene matches. This CDR3 region has 14 residues. Germline V gives CDR1 SEHNR, CDR2 FQNEAQ (reference sequence). In nucleotides, the CDR3 is TGTGCCACCATAACCGGGACAGGGAGAAATGAGCAGTTCTTC. It codes for CATITGTGRNEQFF.

The chain employs TRBV5-1 and TRBJ2-7; 13 bases are shared with TRBD2. The CDR3 extends over 15 amino acids. V lost 2 bases to trimming and J lost 2 bases; unmatched junction nucleotides: 1. Per germline, CDR1 SGHRS and CDR2 YFSETQ. The CDR3 sequence: CASSFGLAGAYEQYF. CDR3 bases: TGCGCCAGCAGCTTCGGACTAGCGGGAGCCTACGAGCAGTACTTC. Looking up the rest from reference TRBV5-1 and TRBJ2-7 gives the full variable domain: KAGVTQTPRYLIKTRGQQVTLSCSPISGHRSVSWYQQTPGQGLQFLFEYFSETQRNKGNFPGRFSGRQFSNSRSEMNVSTLELGDSALYLCASSFGLAGAYEQYFGPGTRLTVT.

Points on this clone: Other DNA sequences from this sample encode an identical CDR3 as well. The rearrangement links TRBV7-9 to TRBJ1-1; D is perhaps TRBD1 (5 bases). This CDR3 has 12 amino acids. CDR1 and CDR2 from the germline V gene are SEHNR and FQNEAQ (reference sequence). The germline V and J ends were trimmed by 5 bases and 5 bases, with 9 bases remaining between them. The chain's CDR3 is CASSPGGTEAFF. CDR3 DNA sequence: TGTGCCAGCAGCCCCGGGGGAACTGAAGCTTTCTTT.

The chain is built from TRBV6-5 and TRBJ2-7, with a weak D call TRBD1 (6 bases). CDR3 length equals 12 residues. CDR1 MNHEY and CDR2 SVGAGI come from the germline V gene. Between the trimmed V and J ends, which lost 5 bases and 5 bases, there was a span of 10 bases. The DNA of the CDR3 is TGTGCCAGCAGTATCAGGGGAGACGAGCAGTACTTC. Translated, it gives CASSIRGDEQYF.

The chain links TRBV27 to TRBJ1-2; 8 positions agree with TRBD1. The CDR3 totals 13 residues. V gave up 6 bases and J gave up 3 bases; unmatched junction bases: 3. Germline V CDR1 and CDR2: MNHEY, SMNVEV (reference sequence). The CDR3 sequence: CASRADRDYGYTF. As DNA, the CDR3 is TGTGCCAGCAGGGCGGACAGGGACTATGGCTACACCTTC.

This rearrangement joins TRBV11-2 to TRBJ1-4, with D perhaps matching TRBD1 (5 bases). The CDR3 covers 14 residues. Germline CDR1 SGHAT, CDR2 FQNNGV. The V and J ends lost 0 bases and 7 bases respectively, with 9 bases between them. The CDR3, as DNA: TGTGCCAGCAGCTTAGAAAGGGGAAGTGAAAAACTGTTTTTT. Its protein is CASSLERGSEKLFF. Complete variable domain (other parts from reference TRBV11-2 and TRBJ1-4): EAGVAQSPRYKIIEKRQSVAFWCNPISGHATLYWYQQILGQGPKLLIQFQNNGVVDDSQLPKDRFSAERLKGVDSTLKIQPAKLEDSAVYLCASSLERGSEKLFFGSGTQLSVL.

The chain uses TRBV3-1 (or the pseudogene TRBV3-2) and TRBJ1-3; D unclear. Germline lookup yields CDR1 LGHDT and CDR2 YNNKEL (reference sequence). V gave up 1 base and J gave up 16 bases, with 20 bases separating them. The CDR3 consists of 14 residues. The CDR3 nucleotides read TGTGCCAGCAGCCAAGTACCTAAGTCCGGGTACACCTATTTT. This encodes CASSQVPKSGYTYF.

This sequence joins TRBV9 and TRBJ2-1; 8 bases align to TRBD2. The CDR3 is 17 residues long. The V gene end was trimmed by 3 bases and the J gene end by 6 bases; junction bases not matched to a gene: 14. Looked up from germline, CDR1 is SGDLS and CDR2 is YYNGEE. DNA for the CDR3: TGTGCCAGCAGCGCCCACCTTCGCGGGGGGATCAGCAATGAGCAGTTCTTC. Protein: CASSAHLRGGISNEQFF. The complete variable domain, with remaining parts taken from reference TRBV9 and TRBJ2-1, reads DSGVTQTPKHLITATGQRVTLRCSPRSGDLSVYWYQQSLDQGLQFLIQYYNGEERAKGNILERFSAQQFPDLHSELNLSSLELGDSALYFCASSAHLRGGISNEQFFGPGTRLTVL.

This chain connects TRBV5-1 to TRBJ2-7; 9 bases fit TRBD2. The V and J ends lost 5 bases and 2 bases, in that order; junction bases with no gene match: 2. Germline CDR1 SGHRS, CDR2 YFSETQ. The CDR3 covers 13 residues. This chain's CDR3 is CASRRGGAYEQYF. Here the CDR3 DNA reads TGCGCCAGCAGGCGGGGGGGTGCCTACGAGCAGTACTTC.